The 17 T cell receptor beta chains below all came from one sample that was sequenced in a study of long-term antiretroviral therapy in people with HIV. At the survey level, the v3.0 immunoSEQ assay was run. The table came from immunoSEQ multiplex PCR; TCRdb's copy has only in-frame clones and leaves some out. The sample has tens of thousands of clones, roughly 80% seen once. The sequenced sample was unsorted PBMCs, obtained 0.3 years after starting antiretroviral therapy. All receptors come from a man between 18 and 29 years old with HIV.

V is TRBV27 and J is TRBJ1-2, with a possible D match to TRBD1 (6 bases). Trimming left V 4 bases short and J 4 bases short, with 13 bases between. Germline V gene data show CDR1 as MNHEY and CDR2 as SMNVEV (reference sequence). CDR3 length: 14 residues. In nucleotides, the CDR3 is TGTGCCAGCAGTTCGACCCCGGACAGCTATGGCTACACCTTC. This gives the protein CASSSTPDSYGYTF.

The chain is built from TRBV28 and TRBJ2-3; TRBD2 matches at 10 bases. This CDR3 region has 17 residues. Germline values: CDR1 MDHEN, CDR2 SYDVKM. V lost 3 bases, J lost 4 bases, and 10 bases stayed unmatched. The CDR3 nucleotides read TGTGCCAGCAGTTTGGCTAGCGGGAGATTTAGCGCAGATACGCAGTATTTT. Protein: CASSLASGRFSADTQYF. The whole variable domain, filled in from reference TRBV28 and TRBJ2-3, reads DVKVTQSSRYLVKRTGEKVFLECVQDMDHENMFWYRQDPGLGLRLIYFSYDVKMKEKGDIPEGYSVSREKKERFSLILESASTNQTSMYLCASSLASGRFSADTQYFGPGTRLTVL.

The V call is TRBV7-9, the J call TRBJ2-7, with 10 bases lining up with TRBD1. V lost 6 bases and J lost 6; bases outside the gene matches: 8. The germline gives CDR1 SEHNR, CDR2 FQNEAQ (reference sequence). The CDR3 totals 14 residues. The CDR3 DNA reads as TGTGCCAGCAGACCCAGACAGGGGGCTAGCGAGCAGTACTTC. It translates to CASRPRQGASEQYF.

The rearrangement joins TRBV10-1 to TRBJ2-7, with TRBD2 as a possible D gene (5 bases). Germline CDR1 WNHNN, CDR2 SYGVQD (reference sequence). V lost 2 bases and J lost 6, with 14 bases in between. The CDR3 contains 14 residues. DNA of the CDR3: TGCGCCAGCAGTGAGGACGTGGAGGCGAGCGAGCAGTACTTC. Protein sequence: CASSEDVEASEQYF.

The rearrangement links TRBV28 to TRBJ2-7; the match to TRBD1 covers 8 bases. With V trimmed by 3 bases and J by 0 bases, 7 bases remained unmatched. In germline, CDR1 is MDHEN, CDR2 SYDVKM. This CDR3 spans 16 amino acids. The CDR3 reads CASSFSGGVSSYEQYF. As DNA, the CDR3 is TGTGCCAGCAGTTTTTCAGGGGGCGTTAGCTCCTACGAGCAGTACTTC.

V usage is TRBV4-2 and J usage is TRBJ1-1; the match to TRBD1 covers 9 bases. The trim removed 0 bases at V and 6 bases at J, leaving 5 bases unmatched. The CDR3 contains 15 residues. Germline V gene data show CDR1 as LGHNA and CDR2 as YNFKEQ. CDR3 coding DNA: TGTGCCAGCAGCCAAGATACGGGACAGGGTCCTGAAGCTTTCTTT. Its translation is CASSQDTGQGPEAFF.

The rearrangement uses TRBV4-1 and TRBJ2-7; D gene uncertain. V shed 4 bases and J shed 4 bases, with 11 bases lying between them. The CDR3 has 13 residues. From germline, CDR1 is MGHRA and CDR2 YSYEKL. In nucleotides, the CDR3 is TGCGCCAGCAGCCCCAACGAAGGGTACGAGCAGTACTTC. Translating gives CASSPNEGYEQYF.

This chain joins TRBV7-9 and TRBJ2-5, with TRBD2 matching 13 bases. The germline gives CDR1 SEHNR, CDR2 FQNEAQ (reference sequence). V trimming: 5 bases; J trimming: 1 base; junction bases outside the gene matches: 4. The CDR3 consists of 16 residues. The CDR3 here is CASSRGLAGLQETQYF. CDR3 sequence (DNA): TGTGCCAGCAGCCGGGGACTAGCGGGGCTCCAAGAGACCCAGTACTTC. The variable domain in full, completed from reference TRBV7-9 and TRBJ2-5, reads DTGVSQNPRHKITKRGQNVTFRCDPISEHNRLYWYRQTLGQGPEFLTYFQNEAQLEKSRLLSDRFSAERPKGSFSTLEIQRTEQGDSAMYLCASSRGLAGLQETQYFGPGTRLLVL.

V gene TRBV28 combines with J gene TRBJ2-3, with 8 bases identical to TRBD2. The CDR3 has 16 residues. The ends lost 5 bases at V and 3 bases at J; junction bases unmatched: 10. The germline gives CDR1 MDHEN, CDR2 SYDVKM. The CDR3, as DNA: TGTGCCAGCAGTATGGGGAGCGGGAGCCAGACAGATACGCAGTATTTT. This translates into CASSMGSGSQTDTQYF.

The chain is built from TRBV7-9 and TRBJ2-7, with D maybe TRBD2 (5 bases). This CDR3 is built from 13 residues. The germline CDR1 and CDR2 sequences are SEHNR and FQNEAQ (reference sequence). Trimming stripped 10 bases from V and 0 bases from J, with 13 bases between. CDR3 sequence: CATGPGGSYEQYF. CDR3 coding DNA: TGTGCCACCGGGCCCGGAGGCTCCTACGAGCAGTACTTC.

The chain uses TRBV2 and TRBJ2-7; 9 nucleotides match TRBD2. Germline V CDR1 and CDR2: SNHLY, FYNNEI. J lost 3 bases, V lost 0 bases, and 6 bases had no gene match. There are 16 residues in the CDR3. The CDR3 loop reads CASSEAESSGNYEQYF. The CDR3 DNA follows: TGTGCCAGCAGTGAAGCGGAGTCTAGCGGGAACTACGAGCAGTACTTC.

This chain uses TRBV19 with TRBJ2-7; TRBD1 or TRBD2 may be the D gene (6 bases each). Germline lookup yields CDR1 LNHDA and CDR2 SQIVND (reference sequence). The CDR3 has 14 residues. The V and J ends lost 7 bases and 4 bases respectively, with 17 bases between them. CDR3: CASNPSRGTYEQYF. For the CDR3, the DNA is TGTGCCAGTAATCCTTCTCGGGGGACATACGAGCAGTACTTC.

V and J are TRBV5-1 and TRBJ2-1, with D possibly matching TRBD2 (5 bases). CDR1 is SGHRS, CDR2 YFSETQ, per germline. The V and J ends lost 4 bases and 8 bases respectively, with 19 bases between them. The CDR3 spans 15 residues. CDR3 nucleotides: TGCGCCAGCAGCCCGAGGGTAAGCGGTCGCGATGAGCAGTTCTTC. It yields the protein CASSPRVSGRDEQFF. The full variable domain, its missing parts supplied by reference TRBV5-1 and TRBJ2-1, is KAGVTQTPRYLIKTRGQQVTLSCSPISGHRSVSWYQQTPGQGLQFLFEYFSETQRNKGNFPGRFSGRQFSNSRSEMNVSTLELGDSALYLCASSPRVSGRDEQFFGPGTRLTVL.

V gene TRBV4-3 combines with J gene TRBJ2-6; no definite D call. This CDR3 region has 16 residues. Germline V gene lookup returns CDR1 LGHNA and CDR2 YSLEER. The V end was cut by 0 bases, the J end by 0 bases, with 6 bases between. CDR3 residues: CASSQETYSGANVLTF. The CDR3 DNA reads TGCGCCAGCAGCCAAGAGACTTACTCTGGGGCCAACGTCCTGACTTTC.

The chain links TRBV5-4 to TRBJ2-5; 9 bases are a match to TRBD2. CDR3 size: 15 residues. Germline CDR1 SGHNT, CDR2 YYREEE (reference sequence). After removal of 0 bases from V and 2 bases from J, the junction contained 2 bases not matched to a gene. CDR3 loop: CASSLVTSGQETQYF. The CDR3 DNA reads TGTGCCAGCAGCTTGGTGACTAGCGGACAAGAGACCCAGTACTTC.

This clone appeared once. In DNA, the CDR3 is TGTGCCAGTCAGAGGGGACTAGGAGAAAACATTCAGTACTTC. It codes for CASQRGLGENIQYF. This chain links TRBV5-4 with TRBJ2-4, with TRBD2 matching 8 bases. Germline V lookup: CDR1 SGHNT, CDR2 YYREEE (reference sequence). This CDR3 comprises 14 residues. The trim removed 8 bases at V and 5 bases at J, leaving 9 bases unmatched.

The rearrangement uses TRBV11-2 and TRBJ2-7, with D possibly matching TRBD2 (6 bases). V lost 5 bases and J 2 bases, leaving 19 bases between the germline ends. The CDR3 contains 16 residues. Germline CDR1 reads SGHAT; CDR2 reads FQNNGV. The CDR3 DNA reads TGTGCCAGCAGCCCCCTCCGACTAGGAACGACCTACGAGCAGTACTTC. This encodes CASSPLRLGTTYEQYF.